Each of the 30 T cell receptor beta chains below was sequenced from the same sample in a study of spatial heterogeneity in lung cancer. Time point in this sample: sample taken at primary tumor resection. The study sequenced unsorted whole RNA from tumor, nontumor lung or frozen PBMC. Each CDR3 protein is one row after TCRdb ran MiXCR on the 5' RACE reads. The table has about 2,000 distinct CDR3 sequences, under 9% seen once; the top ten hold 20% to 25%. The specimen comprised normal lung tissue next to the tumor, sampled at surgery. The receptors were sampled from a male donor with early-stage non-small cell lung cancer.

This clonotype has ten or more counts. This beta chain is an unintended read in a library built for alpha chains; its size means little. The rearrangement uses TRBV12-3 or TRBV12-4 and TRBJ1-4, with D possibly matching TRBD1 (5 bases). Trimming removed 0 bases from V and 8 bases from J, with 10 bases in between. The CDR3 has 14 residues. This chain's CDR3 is CASSLAQGDEKLFF. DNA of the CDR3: TGTGCCAGCAGTTTAGCCCAAGGGGACGAAAAACTGTTTTTT.

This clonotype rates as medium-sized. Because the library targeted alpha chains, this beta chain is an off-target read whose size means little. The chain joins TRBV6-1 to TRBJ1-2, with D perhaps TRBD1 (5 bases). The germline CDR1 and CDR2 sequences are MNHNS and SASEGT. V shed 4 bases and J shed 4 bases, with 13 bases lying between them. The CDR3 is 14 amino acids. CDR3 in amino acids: CASSAPTAGYGYTF. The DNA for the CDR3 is TGTGCCAGCAGTGCTCCGACAGCCGGCTATGGCTACACCTTC.

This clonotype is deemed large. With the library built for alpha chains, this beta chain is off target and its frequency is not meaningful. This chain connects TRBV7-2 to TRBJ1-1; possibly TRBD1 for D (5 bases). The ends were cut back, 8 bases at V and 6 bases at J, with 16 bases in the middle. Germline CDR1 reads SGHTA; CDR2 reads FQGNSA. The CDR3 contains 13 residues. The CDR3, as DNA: TGTGCCAGCCGAGCTGGGGGTGGCCCTGAAGCTTTCTTT. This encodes CASRAGGGPEAFF.

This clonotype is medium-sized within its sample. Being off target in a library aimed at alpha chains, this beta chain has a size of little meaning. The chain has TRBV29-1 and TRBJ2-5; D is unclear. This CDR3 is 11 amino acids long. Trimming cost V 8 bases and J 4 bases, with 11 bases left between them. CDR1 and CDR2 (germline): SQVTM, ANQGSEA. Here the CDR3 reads CSTFYGETQYF. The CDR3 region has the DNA TGCAGCACATTTTACGGAGAGACCCAGTACTTC.

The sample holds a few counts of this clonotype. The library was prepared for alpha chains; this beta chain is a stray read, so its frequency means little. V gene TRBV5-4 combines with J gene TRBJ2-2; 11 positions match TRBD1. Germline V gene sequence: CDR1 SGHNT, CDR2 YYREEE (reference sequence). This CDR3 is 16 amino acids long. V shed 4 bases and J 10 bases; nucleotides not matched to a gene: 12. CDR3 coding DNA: TGTGCCAGCAGCAAGCCGGGACAGGGGGACCGGGAGGAGCTGTTTTTT. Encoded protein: CASSKPGQGDREELFF.

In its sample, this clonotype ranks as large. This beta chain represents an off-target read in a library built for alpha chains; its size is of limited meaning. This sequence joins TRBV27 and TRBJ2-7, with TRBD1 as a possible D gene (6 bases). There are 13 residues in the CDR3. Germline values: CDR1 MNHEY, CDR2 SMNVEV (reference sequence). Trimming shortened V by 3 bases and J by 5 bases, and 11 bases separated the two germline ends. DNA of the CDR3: TGTGCCAGCAGTTTGTCAACAGGGAACGAGCAGTACTTC. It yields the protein CASSLSTGNEQYF.

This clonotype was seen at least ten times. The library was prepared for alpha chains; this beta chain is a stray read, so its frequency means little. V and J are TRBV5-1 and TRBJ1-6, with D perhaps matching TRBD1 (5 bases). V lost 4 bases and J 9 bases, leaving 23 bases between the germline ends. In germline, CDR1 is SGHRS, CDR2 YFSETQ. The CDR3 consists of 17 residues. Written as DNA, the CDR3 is TGCGCCAGCAGCCTCCACCCCGAGGCAGGGACCGTTTCACCCCTCCACTTT. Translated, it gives CASSLHPEAGTVSPLHF.

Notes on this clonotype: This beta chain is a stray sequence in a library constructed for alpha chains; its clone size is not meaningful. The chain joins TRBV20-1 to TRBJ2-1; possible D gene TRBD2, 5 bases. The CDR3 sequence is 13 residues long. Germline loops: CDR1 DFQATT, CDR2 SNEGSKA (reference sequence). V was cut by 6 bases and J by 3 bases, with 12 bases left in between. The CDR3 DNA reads TGCAGTGCCACAACTAGATACTACAATGAGCAGTTCTTC. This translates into CSATTRYYNEQFF.

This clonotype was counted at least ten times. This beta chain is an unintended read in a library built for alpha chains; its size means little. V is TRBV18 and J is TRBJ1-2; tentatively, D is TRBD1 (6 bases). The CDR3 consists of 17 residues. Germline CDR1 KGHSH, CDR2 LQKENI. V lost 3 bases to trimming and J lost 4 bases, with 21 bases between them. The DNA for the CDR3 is TGTGCCAGCTCACCGATAAACGTGGTCCAGGGGAGCTATGGCTACACCTTC. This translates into CASSPINVVQGSYGYTF.

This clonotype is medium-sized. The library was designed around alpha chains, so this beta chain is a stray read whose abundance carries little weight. DNA for the CDR3: TGTGCCAGCACCATGAAGGGGAAAGAGACCCAGTACTTC. Protein product: CASTMKGKETQYF. This chain connects TRBV12-3 or TRBV12-4 to TRBJ2-5; tentative D call: TRBD1 (5 bases). CDR3 length: 13 amino acids. Deletions cut 7 bases from V and 3 bases from J, with 12 bases between.

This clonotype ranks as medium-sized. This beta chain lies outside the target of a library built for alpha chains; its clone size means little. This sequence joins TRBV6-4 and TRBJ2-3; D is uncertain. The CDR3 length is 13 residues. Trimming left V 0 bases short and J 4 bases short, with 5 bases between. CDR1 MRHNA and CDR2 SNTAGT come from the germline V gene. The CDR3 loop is CASSDSDPDTQYF. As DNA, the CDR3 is TGTGCCAGCAGTGACTCGGATCCAGATACGCAGTATTTT.

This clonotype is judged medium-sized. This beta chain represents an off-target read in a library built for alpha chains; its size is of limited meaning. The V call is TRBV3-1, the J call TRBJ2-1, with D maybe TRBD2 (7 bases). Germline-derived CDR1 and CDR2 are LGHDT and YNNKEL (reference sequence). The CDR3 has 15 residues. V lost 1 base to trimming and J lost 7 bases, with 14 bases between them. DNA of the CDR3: TGTGCCAGCAGCCAAGGTCGCGGGGGCCTGAATGAGCAGTTCTTC. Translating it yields CASSQGRGGLNEQFF.

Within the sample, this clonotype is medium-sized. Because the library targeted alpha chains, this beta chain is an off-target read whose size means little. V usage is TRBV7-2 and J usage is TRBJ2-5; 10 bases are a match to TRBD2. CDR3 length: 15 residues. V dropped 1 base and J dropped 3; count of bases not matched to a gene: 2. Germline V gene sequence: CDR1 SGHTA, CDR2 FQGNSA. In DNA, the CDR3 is TGTGCCAGCAGCTTAGTAGGGACTAGCGAAGAGACCCAGTACTTC. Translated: CASSLVGTSEETQYF.

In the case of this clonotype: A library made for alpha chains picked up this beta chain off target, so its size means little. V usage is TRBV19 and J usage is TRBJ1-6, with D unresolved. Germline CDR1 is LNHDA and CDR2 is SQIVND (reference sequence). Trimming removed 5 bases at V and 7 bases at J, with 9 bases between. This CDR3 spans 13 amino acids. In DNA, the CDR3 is TGTGCCAGTAGTGCCCGGGGAAATTCACCCCTCCACTTT. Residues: CASSARGNSPLHF.

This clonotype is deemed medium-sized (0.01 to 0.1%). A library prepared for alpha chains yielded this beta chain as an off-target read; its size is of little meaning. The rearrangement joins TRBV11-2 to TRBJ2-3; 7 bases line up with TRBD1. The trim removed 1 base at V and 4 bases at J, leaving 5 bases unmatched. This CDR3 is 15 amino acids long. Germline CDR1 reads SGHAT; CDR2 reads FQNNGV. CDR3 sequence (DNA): TGTGCCAGCAGCTTAGTTACAGGGGTCCCAGATACGCAGTATTTT. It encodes CASSLVTGVPDTQYF.

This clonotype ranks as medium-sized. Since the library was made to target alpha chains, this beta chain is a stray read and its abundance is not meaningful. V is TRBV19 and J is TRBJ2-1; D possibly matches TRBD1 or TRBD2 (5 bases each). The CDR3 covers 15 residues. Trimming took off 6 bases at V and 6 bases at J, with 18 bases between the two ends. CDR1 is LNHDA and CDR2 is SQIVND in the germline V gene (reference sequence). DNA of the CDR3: TGTGCCAGTAGCCCCTCCGGGACCAGACCCAATGAGCAGTTCTTC. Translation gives CASSPSGTRPNEQFF. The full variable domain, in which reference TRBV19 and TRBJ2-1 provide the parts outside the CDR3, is DGGITQSPKYLFRKEGQNVTLSCEQNLNHDAMYWYRQDPGQGLRLIYYSQIVNDFQKGDIAEGYSVSREKKESFPLTVTSAQKNPTAFYLCASSPSGTRPNEQFFGPGTRLTVL.

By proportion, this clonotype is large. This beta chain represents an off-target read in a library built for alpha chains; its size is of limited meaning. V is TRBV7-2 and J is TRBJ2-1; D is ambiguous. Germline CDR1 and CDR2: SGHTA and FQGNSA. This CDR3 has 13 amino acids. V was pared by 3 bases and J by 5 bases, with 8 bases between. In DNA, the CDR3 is TGTGCCAGCAGCTTTTCACGGAACAATGAGCAGTTCTTC. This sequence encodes CASSFSRNNEQFF.

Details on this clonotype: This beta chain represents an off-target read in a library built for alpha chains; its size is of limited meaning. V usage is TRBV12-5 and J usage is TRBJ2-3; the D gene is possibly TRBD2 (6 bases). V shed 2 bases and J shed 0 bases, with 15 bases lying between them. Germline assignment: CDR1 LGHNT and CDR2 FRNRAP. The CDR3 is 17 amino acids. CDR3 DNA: TGTGCTAGTGGTTTGAATTGGGCGAGCGGGAGCACAGATACGCAGTATTTT. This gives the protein CASGLNWASGSTDTQYF.

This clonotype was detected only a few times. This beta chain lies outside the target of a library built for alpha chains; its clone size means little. DNA for the CDR3: TGTGCCATCAGTGTTAGCGGGGTTGGAGATACGCAGTATTTT. Encoded protein: CAISVSGVGDTQYF. J is TRBJ2-3 and V is TRBV10-3, with 8 bases identical to TRBD2. The CDR3 is made up of 14 amino acids. CDR1 is ENHRY, CDR2 SYGVKD, per germline. V shed 4 bases, J shed 5 bases, and the junction held 5 bases outside the gene matches.

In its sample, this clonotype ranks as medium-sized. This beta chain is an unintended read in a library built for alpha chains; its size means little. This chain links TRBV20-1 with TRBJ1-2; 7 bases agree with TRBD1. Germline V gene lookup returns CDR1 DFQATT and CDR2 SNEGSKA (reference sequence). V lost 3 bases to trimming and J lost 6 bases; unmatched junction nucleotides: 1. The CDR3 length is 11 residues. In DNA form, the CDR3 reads TGCAGTGCTAGTCAGGGGGATGGCTACACCTTC. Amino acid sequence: CSASQGDGYTF.

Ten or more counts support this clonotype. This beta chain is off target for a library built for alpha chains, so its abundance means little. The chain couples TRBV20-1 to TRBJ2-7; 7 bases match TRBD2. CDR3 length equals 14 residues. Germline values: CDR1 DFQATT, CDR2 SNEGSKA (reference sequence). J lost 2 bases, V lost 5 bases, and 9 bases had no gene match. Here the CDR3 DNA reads TGCAGTGCTCGTTCTAGCGGAAATACCTACGAGCAGTACTTC. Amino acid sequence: CSARSSGNTYEQYF.

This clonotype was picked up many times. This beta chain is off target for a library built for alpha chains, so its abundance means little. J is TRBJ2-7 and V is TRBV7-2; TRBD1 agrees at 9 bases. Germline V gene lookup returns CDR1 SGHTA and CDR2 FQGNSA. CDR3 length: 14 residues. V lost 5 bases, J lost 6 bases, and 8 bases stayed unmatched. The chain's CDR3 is CASSPRTGDVEQYF. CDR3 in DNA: TGTGCCAGCAGCCCACGGACAGGGGACGTCGAGCAGTACTTC.

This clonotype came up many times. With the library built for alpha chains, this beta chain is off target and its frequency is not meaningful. CDR3 protein: CASSLAVSTDTQYF. In nucleotides, the CDR3 is TGTGCCAGCAGCTTAGCAGTTAGCACAGATACGCAGTATTTT. V gene TRBV7-2 combines with J gene TRBJ2-3; no clear D gene. The CDR3 spans 14 residues. Germline CDR1 SGHTA, CDR2 FQGNSA. The germline V and J ends were trimmed by 0 bases and 0 bases, with 4 bases remaining between them. Full variable domain (remainder filled in from reference TRBV7-2 and TRBJ2-3): GAGVSQSPSNKVTEKGKDVELRCDPISGHTALYWYRQSLGQGLEFLIYFQGNSAPDKSGLPSDRFSAERTGGSVSTLTIQRTQQEDSAVYLCASSLAVSTDTQYFGPGTRLTVL.

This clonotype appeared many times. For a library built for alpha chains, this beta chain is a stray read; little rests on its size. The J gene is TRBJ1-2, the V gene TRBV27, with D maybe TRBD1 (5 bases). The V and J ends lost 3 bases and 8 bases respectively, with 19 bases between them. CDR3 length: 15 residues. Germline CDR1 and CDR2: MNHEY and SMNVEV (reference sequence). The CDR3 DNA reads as TGTGCCAGCAGTTTGTTGTCGGGGGGATTAGAGGGCTACACCTTC. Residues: CASSLLSGGLEGYTF.

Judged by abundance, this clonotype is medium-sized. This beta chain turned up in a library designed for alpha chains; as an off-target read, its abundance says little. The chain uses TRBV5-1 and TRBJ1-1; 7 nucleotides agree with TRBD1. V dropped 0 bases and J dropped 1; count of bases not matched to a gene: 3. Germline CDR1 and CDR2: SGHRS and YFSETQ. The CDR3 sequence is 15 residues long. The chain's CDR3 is CASSLVAGGNTEAFF. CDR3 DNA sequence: TGCGCCAGCAGCTTGGTCGCAGGGGGGAACACTGAAGCTTTCTTT.

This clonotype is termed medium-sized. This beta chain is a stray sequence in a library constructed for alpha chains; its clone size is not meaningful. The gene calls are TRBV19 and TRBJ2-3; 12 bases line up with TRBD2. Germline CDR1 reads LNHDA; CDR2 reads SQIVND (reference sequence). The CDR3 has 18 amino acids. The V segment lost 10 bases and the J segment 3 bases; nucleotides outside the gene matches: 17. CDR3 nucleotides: TGTGCCACCACGAGGGGGGGGAAGACTAGCGGGAGTACAGATACGCAGTATTTT. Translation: CATTRGGKTSGSTDTQYF.

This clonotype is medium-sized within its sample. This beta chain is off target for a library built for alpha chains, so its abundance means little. CDR3 coding DNA: TGTGCCAGCAGTTTATCAAGGGGGGGTCTAAACATTCAGTACTTC. Translation: CASSLSRGGLNIQYF. The chain couples TRBV27 to TRBJ2-4; weak D call: TRBD2 (7 bases). Per germline, CDR1 MNHEY and CDR2 SMNVEV (reference sequence). Deletions cut 0 bases from V and 6 bases from J, with 12 bases between. CDR3 size: 15 residues.

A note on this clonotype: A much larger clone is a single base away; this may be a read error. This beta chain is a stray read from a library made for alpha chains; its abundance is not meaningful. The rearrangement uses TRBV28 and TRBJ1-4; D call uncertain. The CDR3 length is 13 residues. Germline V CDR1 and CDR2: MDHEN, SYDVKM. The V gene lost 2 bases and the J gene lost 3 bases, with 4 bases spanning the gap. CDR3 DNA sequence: TGTGCCAGCAGTTTACAGTCTAATGAAAAACTGTTTTTT. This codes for CASSLQSNEKLFF.

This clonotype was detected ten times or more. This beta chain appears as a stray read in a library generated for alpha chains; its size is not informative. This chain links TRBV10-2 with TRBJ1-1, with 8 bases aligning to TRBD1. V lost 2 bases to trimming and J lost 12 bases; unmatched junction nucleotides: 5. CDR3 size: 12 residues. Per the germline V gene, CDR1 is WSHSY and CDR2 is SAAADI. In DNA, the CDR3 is TGCGCCAGCAGTGAGGTGGACAGGGTTACTTTCTTT. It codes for CASSEVDRVTFF.

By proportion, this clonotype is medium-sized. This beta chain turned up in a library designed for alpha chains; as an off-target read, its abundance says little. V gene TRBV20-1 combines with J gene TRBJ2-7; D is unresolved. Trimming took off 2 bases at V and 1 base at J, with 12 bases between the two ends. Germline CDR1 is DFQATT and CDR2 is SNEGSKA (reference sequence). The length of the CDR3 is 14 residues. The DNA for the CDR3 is TGCAGTGCTAGACCCCTCCCACAGTCCTACGAGCAGTACTTC. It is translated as CSARPLPQSYEQYF.